Below are 22 T cell receptor beta chains sequenced from a single sample in a study of T cells in Graves' hyperthyroidism and ophthalmopathy. It was RNA transcripts that yielded the amplified TCR beta CDR3 regions. HTBI primers were the set used in a first-round RT-PCR of the TCR CDR3. TCRdb re-called the multiplex PCR reads through MiXCR, storing one row per CDR3 protein. Of roughly 500,000 distinct CDR3 sequences listed, 46% are singletons. Sequenced input: peripheral blood or thyroid tissue (not recorded which). The receptors here all came from an adult woman with Graves' disease, either hyperthyroidism or ophthalmopathy (not recorded which).

The rearrangement uses TRBV7-8 and TRBJ1-2; no definite D call. The CDR3 spans 16 residues. Germline V lookup: CDR1 SGHVS, CDR2 FQNEAQ. V shed 8 bases and J shed 5 bases, with 24 bases lying between them. The CDR3 bases are TGTGCCAGCTCCCCTCGAGTAACAAGTACGCTTTATGGCTACACCTTC. Its translation: CASSPRVTSTLYGYTF.

In the case of this clonotype: Compared with germline, one end of the junction differs, possibly owing to a read error. The V call is TRBV7-3, the J call TRBJ2-7, with 9 bases that match TRBD1. The V gene's germline CDR1 is SGHTA and CDR2 FQGTGA. There are 16 residues in the CDR3. The CDR3 region is CASSARSGQGAYEHYF. The CDR3 DNA reads as TGTGCCAGCAGCGCGCGCTCGGGACAGGGCGCCTACGAGCATTACTTC.

This clonotype was counted only a few times. The chain carries TRBV29-1 and TRBJ1-2; weak D call: TRBD1 (5 bases). The CDR3 totals 14 residues. V was clipped by 5 bases and J by 4 bases, with 17 bases between them. CDR1 and CDR2 from the germline V gene are SQVTM and ANQGSEA. The CDR3 sequence: CSVRTGLAGYGYTF. As DNA, the CDR3 is TGCAGCGTTCGGACGGGGCTGGCCGGCTATGGCTACACCTTC. Full variable domain (rest looked up from reference TRBV29-1 and TRBJ1-2): SAVISQKPSRDICQRGTSLTIQCQVDSQVTMMFWYRQQPGQSLTLIATANQGSEATYESGFVIDKFPISRPNLTFSTLTVSNMSPEDSSIYLCSVRTGLAGYGYTFGSGTRLTVV.

This clonotype was detected only a few times. Because the CDR3 is missing its conserved closing phenylalanine or tryptophan, this is likely a read error. The chain is built from TRBV9 and TRBJ1-6; 10 bases are shared with TRBD1. The CDR3 loop spans 15 amino acids. V was clipped by 10 bases and J by 9 bases; unmatched bases: 13. Germline V lookup: CDR1 SGDLS, CDR2 YYNGEE. The CDR3 loop is CAWRLSRDRGSPLHL. CDR3 coding DNA: TGTGCCTGGAGGCTGTCTCGGGACAGGGGTTCACCCCTCCACCTT.

This clonotype was detected a few times. The J gene is TRBJ2-6, the V gene TRBV27; 7 nucleotides agree with TRBD1. The CDR3 totals 18 residues. Unmatched junction bases numbered 9, after V lost 4 bases and J lost 0 bases. The germline gives CDR1 MNHEY, CDR2 SMNVEV (reference sequence). For the CDR3, the DNA is TGTGCCAGCAGTTACCAGACAGGGTCGTTCTCTGGGGCCAACGTCCTGACTTTC. This codes for CASSYQTGSFSGANVLTF.

J is TRBJ1-2 and V is TRBV14; a possible D gene is TRBD1 (6 bases). Germline CDR1 is SGHDN and CDR2 is FVKESK. CDR3 length: 14 amino acids. Trimming removed 3 bases from V and 2 bases from J, with 10 bases in between. This CDR3 reads CASSHAGVNYGYTF. The DNA for the CDR3 is TGTGCCAGCAGCCATGCAGGGGTGAACTATGGCTACACCTTC.

The chain employs TRBV7-9 and TRBJ2-5; 9 positions match TRBD1. The CDR3 contains 18 residues. CDR1 is SEHNR and CDR2 is FQNEAQ in the germline V gene (reference sequence). V trimming: 5 bases; J trimming: 1 base; junction bases outside the gene matches: 14. CDR3 nucleotides: TGTGCCAGCAGCCGGACAGGGGCCAAGTCCCGGTTCCAAGAGACCCAGTACTTC. Protein: CASSRTGAKSRFQETQYF.

The gene calls are TRBV29-1 and TRBJ1-1; 8 nucleotides align to TRBD1. V lost 7 bases to trimming and J lost 4 bases; unmatched junction nucleotides: 20. CDR1 is SQVTM, CDR2 ANQGSEA, per germline. The CDR3 length is 17 residues. CDR3 sequence: CSALGAGGAENPTEAFF. CDR3 sequence (DNA): TGCAGCGCCTTGGGGGCAGGGGGCGCAGAAAACCCCACTGAAGCTTTCTTT.

In the case of this clonotype: One junction end disagrees with the germline gene, perhaps due to a read error. The chain is built from TRBV10-1 and TRBJ1-1, with 7 bases aligning to TRBD1. The CDR3 has 16 residues. Germline CDR1 is WNHNN and CDR2 is SYGVQD (reference sequence). The CDR3 loop reads CTSSDGYRGRLAEAFF. CDR3 DNA sequence: TGCACCAGCAGTGATGGATACAGGGGCCGCTTAGCTGAAGCTTTCTTT.

Points on this clonotype: This may stem from a read error, because a much larger clone lies one nucleotide away. The chain combines TRBV29-1 with TRBJ2-5; the match to TRBD1 covers 9 bases. The CDR3 extends over 15 amino acids. V gave up 3 bases and J gave up 5 bases; unmatched junction bases: 10. The germline CDR1 and CDR2 sequences are SQVTM and ANQGSEA. The CDR3 protein is CSVDRDREGEETQYF. In DNA form, the CDR3 reads TGCAGCGTTGACCGGGACAGGGAGGGAGAGGAGACCCAGTACTTC.

In nucleotides, the CDR3 is TGTGCCACCAGCAGAGTGGGACTAGGAGACAATGAGCAGTTCTTC. This translates into CATSRVGLGDNEQFF. This rearrangement joins TRBV15 to TRBJ2-1; TRBD2 matches 8 bases. Germline CDR1 and CDR2: LNHNV and YYDKDF (reference sequence). This CDR3 comprises 15 residues. Trimming at V came to 1 base and at J to 5 bases, leaving 4 bases not matched to a gene.

The chain links TRBV11-2 to TRBJ2-7, with TRBD2 matching 10 bases. CDR1 SGHAT and CDR2 FQNNGV come from the germline V gene. The CDR3 runs to 14 residues. V lost 5 bases, J lost 4 bases, and 5 bases stayed unmatched. This CDR3 is CASSDGTSAYEQYF. The CDR3 DNA reads TGTGCCAGCAGCGACGGGACTAGCGCTTACGAGCAGTACTTC.

The table lists this clonotype with a few counts. The chain employs TRBV29-1 and TRBJ1-2; 7 bases map to TRBD1. The CDR3 has 12 amino acids. Germline lookup yields CDR1 SQVTM and CDR2 ANQGSEA. The trim removed 3 bases at V and 8 bases at J, leaving 6 bases unmatched. CDR3: CSVEHRGKGYTF. The DNA for the CDR3 is TGCAGCGTTGAGCACAGGGGAAAAGGCTACACCTTC.

This chain links TRBV7-8 with TRBJ2-5, with D tentatively TRBD2 (6 bases). Germline-derived CDR1 and CDR2 are SGHVS and FQNEAQ. Trimming pared 6 bases from V and 5 bases from J, leaving 22 bases between. The CDR3 length is 16 residues. The CDR3 nucleotides read TGTGCCAGCAGTGGGGCGCTACCCGGGGGTGCTGAGACCCAGTACTTC. Translated, it gives CASSGALPGGAETQYF.

This clonotype was recorded at least ten times. This CDR3 reads CASSQDRPSGNTIYF. Written as DNA, the CDR3 is TGCGCCAGCAGCCAAGACAGACCCTCTGGAAACACCATATATTTT. The chain joins TRBV5-1 to TRBJ1-3; TRBD1 might be the D (5 bases). CDR3 length: 15 amino acids. Trimming shortened V by 4 bases and J by 0 bases, and 11 bases separated the two germline ends. Germline CDR1 is SGHRS and CDR2 is YFSETQ.

This chain links TRBV7-2 with TRBJ1-3, with D possibly being TRBD1 (5 bases). Germline V gene sequence: CDR1 SGHTA, CDR2 FQGNSA. Trimming stripped 5 bases from V and 0 bases from J, with 23 bases between. The CDR3 totals 19 residues. The chain's CDR3 is CASSTSTPGPTASGNTIYF. Here the CDR3 DNA reads TGTGCCAGCAGCACCAGCACACCGGGACCAACAGCCTCTGGAAACACCATATATTTT.

Concerning this clonotype itself: The CDR3 does not close with the conserved phenylalanine or tryptophan, likely indicating a read error. No DNA is shown, since the ends of the CDR3 on it are uncertain; the CDR3 is the one TCRdb lists. The chain links TRBV20-1 to TRBJ1-1; the tabulated D call, TRBD1, remains unverified against the DNA. Germline V gives CDR1 DFQATT, CDR2 SNEGSKA (reference sequence). The CDR3 totals 10 residues, both ends included. CDR3 region: CSASDRSFPG.

As regards this clonotype: This could be a read error, since a much larger clone is one nucleotide away. The chain has TRBV20-1 and TRBJ1-3, with D perhaps TRBD1 (6 bases). The CDR3 length is 16 residues. CDR1 DFQATT and CDR2 SNEGSKA come from the germline V gene (reference sequence). V dropped 5 bases and J dropped 0 bases, with 17 bases sitting between them. CDR3 nucleotide sequence: TGCAGTGCTGGAGGGGGGACACGGAGCTCTGGAAACACCATATATTTT. It yields the protein CSAGGGTRSSGNTIYF.

Worth noting for this clonotype: The germline gene is not matched at one end of the junction; a read error may be the cause. The V gene is TRBV15, the J gene TRBJ1-4; 8 nucleotides align to TRBD1. This CDR3 is built from 15 residues. CDR1 is LNHNV, CDR2 YYDKDF, per germline (reference sequence). The CDR3 region has the DNA TGTGCCACCAGCAGAGATCCGTCAGGGGGCGAAAAACTGCTTTTT. Translation gives CATSRDPSGGEKLLF.

This clonotype was seen repeatedly, ten times or more. The gene calls are TRBV6-5 and TRBJ1-2; D ambiguous. This CDR3 comprises 14 residues. V gave up 0 bases and J gave up 4 bases, with 9 bases separating them. The germline CDR1 and CDR2 sequences are MNHEY and SVGAGI. The chain's CDR3 is CASSYSDGGYGYTF. In DNA, the CDR3 is TGTGCCAGCAGTTACTCGGACGGAGGCTATGGCTACACCTTC.

V and J are TRBV10-3 and TRBJ2-5; 9 nucleotides match TRBD2. In germline, CDR1 is ENHRY, CDR2 SYGVKD. V lost 3 bases, J lost 1 base, and 15 bases stayed unmatched. The CDR3 length is 19 residues. Here the CDR3 reads CAISDPRTKGTSLQETQYF. CDR3 nucleotides: TGTGCCATCAGTGATCCTCGGACGAAGGGGACTAGCCTCCAAGAGACCCAGTACTTC.

This clonotype appeared many times. The chain couples TRBV12-3 or TRBV12-4 to TRBJ1-2; D is undetermined. Trimming removed 2 bases from V and 1 base from J, with 11 bases in between. This CDR3 has 15 amino acids. CDR3 nucleotides: TGTGCCAGCAGTTTAAGCCAAAACCTTAACTATGGCTACACCTTC. It translates to CASSLSQNLNYGYTF.